What follows are 28 T cell receptor beta chains derived from one specimen sequenced in a study of blood T cell repertoires in COVID-19 (dated by TCRdb to about 2020). Library generation was performed with the immunoSEQ multiplex PCR assay. Imported from immuneACCESS, the table was reduced by TCRdb to in-frame sequences with V and J called. These copies leave out some clones; in studies compared against another copy, an unresolved V gene accounts for under half, and the cause of the remainder is not known. A total of about 250,000 clones appear in this sample, 83% of them only once. The ten largest account for less than 4% of the sample. The sequencing sample was made of PBMCs or T cells enriched from blood (not recorded which). These receptors were taken from a woman in her 40s who had been exposed to COVID-19.

The rearrangement links TRBV4-1 to TRBJ1-5; 7 nucleotides agree with TRBD1. Trimming at V came to 3 bases and at J to 4 bases, leaving 12 bases not matched to a gene. There are 17 residues in the CDR3. Germline-derived CDR1 and CDR2 are MGHRA and YSYEKL. Written as DNA, the CDR3 is TGCGCCAGCAGCCACCCTCGAGGGGACAGTCTGAATCAGCCCCAGCATTTT. It codes for CASSHPRGDSLNQPQHF.

This chain connects TRBV18 to TRBJ2-1, with 7 nucleotides matching TRBD2. The CDR3 is 15 amino acids. The J segment lost 7 bases and the V segment lost 0 bases, leaving 6 bases of the junction unmatched. CDR1 and CDR2 (germline): KGHSH, LQKENI. CDR3 DNA sequence: TGTGCCAGCTCACCACCGTCGGCGGGGGAGAATGAGCAGTTCTTC. Amino acid sequence: CASSPPSAGENEQFF.

The rearrangement uses TRBV19 and TRBJ1-3, with a possible D match to TRBD1 (6 bases). V was clipped by 7 bases and J by 0 bases, with 16 bases between them. The CDR3 contains 16 residues. Germline values: CDR1 LNHDA, CDR2 SQIVND (reference sequence). CDR3 sequence reads: CASTWVGGASGNTIYF. CDR3 DNA: TGTGCCAGTACCTGGGTGGGGGGGGCCTCTGGAAACACCATATATTTT.

V is TRBV7-2 and J is TRBJ1-5; 7 nucleotides line up with TRBD1. The V gene end was trimmed by 6 bases and the J gene end by 0 bases; junction bases not matched to a gene: 8. CDR3 length equals 16 residues. The germline CDR1 and CDR2 sequences are SGHTA and FQGNSA. The CDR3 DNA reads TGTGCCAGCAGGGCGACCGGGACAGATAGCAATCAGCCCCAGCATTTT. Translated, it gives CASRATGTDSNQPQHF.

The CDR3 here is CASSQDSGGATEQFF. CDR3 DNA sequence: TGTGCCAGCAGCCAAGATAGCGGGGGGGCCACTGAGCAGTTCTTC. The chain couples TRBV4-2 to TRBJ2-1, with 11 bases aligning to TRBD2. The CDR3 totals 15 residues. J was trimmed by 9 bases and V by 0 bases; bases with no gene match: 4. From germline, CDR1 is LGHNA and CDR2 YNFKEQ.

This chain uses TRBV3-1 (or the pseudogene TRBV3-2) with TRBJ1-1, with D possibly matching TRBD1 (5 bases). The V gene's germline CDR1 is LGHDT and CDR2 YNNKEL (reference sequence). The CDR3 length is 13 residues. V dropped 5 bases and J dropped 7 bases, with 14 bases sitting between them. The CDR3 is CASSSYPGGEAFF. CDR3 nucleotide sequence: TGTGCCAGCAGCTCCTACCCCGGGGGTGAAGCTTTCTTT.

The V gene is TRBV30, the J gene TRBJ1-2; TRBD1 matches 7 bases. V lost 3 bases to trimming and J lost 5 bases; unmatched junction nucleotides: 9. Germline assignment: CDR1 GTSNPN and CDR2 SVGIG (reference sequence). CDR3 length: 14 residues. CDR3 sequence: CAWRGKGARYGYTF. The CDR3, as DNA: TGTGCCTGGAGGGGGAAGGGGGCGCGTTATGGCTACACCTTC.

This chain connects TRBV4-1 to TRBJ1-6; D is unclear. The germline V and J ends were trimmed by 5 bases and 11 bases, with 13 bases remaining between them. CDR3 size: 13 residues. From germline, CDR1 is MGHRA and CDR2 YSYEKL. This chain's CDR3 is CASSYSGIPPLHF. CDR3 DNA sequence: TGCGCCAGCAGCTACTCCGGGATTCCACCCCTCCACTTT.

J is TRBJ1-2 and V is TRBV29-1; D not resolved. Germline lookup yields CDR1 SQVTM and CDR2 ANQGSEA. This CDR3 is built from 12 residues. V was pared by 0 bases and J by 8 bases, with 10 bases between. The chain's CDR3 is CSVEEEGKGYTF. CDR3 DNA sequence: TGCAGCGTTGAAGAGGAGGGAAAGGGCTACACCTTC. Full variable domain (missing parts from reference TRBV29-1 and TRBJ1-2): SAVISQKPSRDICQRGTSLTIQCQVDSQVTMMFWYRQQPGQSLTLIATANQGSEATYESGFVIDKFPISRPNLTFSTLTVSNMSPEDSSIYLCSVEEEGKGYTFGSGTRLTVV.

The chain has TRBV6-2 or TRBV6-3 and TRBJ1-2, with D possibly TRBD1 on 5 matching bases. Germline CDR1 reads MNHEY; CDR2 reads SVGEGT. This CDR3 is 16 amino acids long. Between the trimmed V and J ends, which lost 5 bases and 0 bases, there was a span of 16 bases. The CDR3 DNA is TGTGCCAGCAGTCGCCATGGCAGGGAAACTAACTATGGCTACACCTTC. Translation: CASSRHGRETNYGYTF.

This chain connects TRBV4-2 to TRBJ2-1, with 10 bases matching TRBD2. The germline V gene encodes CDR1 LGHNA and CDR2 YNFKEQ. J was trimmed by 3 bases and V by 0 bases; bases with no gene match: 5. The CDR3 is 17 amino acids. The CDR3 sequence: CASSQEGAGGRYNEQFF. Here the CDR3 DNA reads TGTGCCAGCAGCCAAGAGGGAGCGGGGGGGCGCTACAATGAGCAGTTCTTC.

Of note for this clone: Relative to the germline gene, one junction end is altered; a read error may explain this. J is TRBJ2-5 and V is TRBV7-7, with TRBD2 identical over 11 bases. Per germline, CDR1 SSHAT and CDR2 FNYEAQ (reference sequence). The CDR3 length is 16 residues. This CDR3 reads CASSLAGGTLQETQYF. CDR3 in DNA: TGTGCTAGCAGCTTAGCGGGGGGGACCCTCCAAGAGACCCAGTACTTC.

This clone was detected a few times. The chain joins TRBV7-2 to TRBJ2-7, with D uncertain. Deletions cut 1 base from V and 6 bases from J, with 7 bases between. Germline loops: CDR1 SGHTA, CDR2 FQGNSA. The length of the CDR3 is 12 residues. CDR3 nucleotides: TGTGCCAGCAGCTTAGGGAGAAGCGAGCAGTACTTC. This translates into CASSLGRSEQYF.

The chain employs TRBV2 and TRBJ2-2; D may be TRBD1 (5 bases). V was shortened by 1 base and J by 5 bases, with 11 bases between the two germline ends. The CDR3 is 15 residues long. Germline CDR1 reads SNHLY; CDR2 reads FYNNEI. In DNA form, the CDR3 reads TGTGCCAGCAGTGAAGAGGCAGGGAATACCGGGGAGCTGTTTTTT. Translation: CASSEEAGNTGELFF.

The chain employs TRBV2 and TRBJ2-3, with D perhaps TRBD1 (6 bases). The CDR3 runs to 14 residues. The V gene's germline CDR1 is SNHLY and CDR2 FYNNEI. V lost 6 bases and J lost 2, with 12 bases in between. The CDR3, as DNA: TGTGCCAGCAGAAGGACAGCATCCACAGATACGCAGTATTTT. Residues: CASRRTASTDTQYF.

The gene calls are TRBV7-3 and TRBJ2-1, with 10 bases aligning to TRBD2. After removal of 3 bases from V and 4 bases from J, the junction contained 3 bases not matched to a gene. The CDR3 is made up of 15 amino acids. CDR1 SGHTA and CDR2 FQGTGA come from the germline V gene. The DNA of the CDR3 is TGTGCCAGCAGCTTCACTAGCGGGGATTACAATGAGCAGTTCTTC. Translated: CASSFTSGDYNEQFF.

The rearrangement links TRBV7-2 to TRBJ1-2; D ambiguous. The germline CDR1 and CDR2 sequences are SGHTA and FQGNSA. V lost 7 bases, J lost 3 bases, and 15 bases lay in between. This CDR3 is 14 amino acids long. This CDR3 is CASNLDAGHYGYTF. The CDR3, as DNA: TGTGCCAGCAACCTAGACGCGGGTCACTATGGCTACACCTTC.

The chain couples TRBV11-1 to TRBJ2-2, with a weak D call TRBD1 (6 bases). Germline CDR1 SGHAT, CDR2 FQDESV (reference sequence). CDR3 length: 15 residues. Trimming pared 1 base from V and 5 bases from J, leaving 11 bases between. In DNA, the CDR3 is TGTGCCAGCAGCTTAGTTGGGCAGGGGACCGGGGAGCTGTTTTTT. Translated, it gives CASSLVGQGTGELFF.

The CDR3, as DNA: TGTGCCAGCAGTGAGGGACAGGGGGGTTTCGGTGGCTACACCTTC. Its translation is CASSEGQGGFGGYTF. The chain links TRBV6-1 to TRBJ1-2, with 11 nucleotides matching TRBD1. This CDR3 region has 15 residues. Germline V gene sequence: CDR1 MNHNS, CDR2 SASEGT. J lost 7 bases, V lost 3 bases, and 7 bases had no gene match.

The V call is TRBV7-6, the J call TRBJ2-2, with 16 bases aligning to TRBD2. Germline V lookup: CDR1 SGHVS, CDR2 FNYEAQ. J was trimmed by 3 bases and V by 5 bases; bases with no gene match: 9. The CDR3 has 19 amino acids. CDR3 amino acids: CASSAGLAGGPSDTGELFF. Here the CDR3 DNA reads TGTGCCAGCAGCGCGGGACTAGCGGGGGGGCCATCCGACACCGGGGAGCTGTTTTTT.

This chain uses TRBV10-3 with TRBJ1-1; D not certain. The CDR3 is 15 residues long. The germline V gene has CDR1 ENHRY and CDR2 SYGVKD. V was pared by 3 bases and J by 4 bases, with 15 bases between. In DNA form, the CDR3 reads TGTGCCATCAGTGACCCCGGGCGGGCGGGCACTGAAGCTTTCTTT. The encoded protein is CAISDPGRAGTEAFF.

CDR3 loop: CASSLGDRGRPGAEAFF. The CDR3, as DNA: TGTGCCAGCAGCTTGGGGGACAGGGGACGCCCCGGGGCTGAAGCTTTCTTT. The rearrangement joins TRBV5-4 to TRBJ1-1, with 10 bases aligning to TRBD1. Germline trimming cut 0 bases from V and 6 bases from J; bases unmatched to any gene: 11. This CDR3 is built from 17 residues. Germline loops: CDR1 SGHNT, CDR2 YYREEE (reference sequence).

The count of this clone is one. V and J are TRBV7-9 and TRBJ2-7; no firm D call. The CDR3 covers 13 residues. V was shortened by 5 bases and J by 0 bases, with 8 bases between the two germline ends. Germline CDR1 is SEHNR and CDR2 is FQNEAQ (reference sequence). CDR3 sequence: CASSPPRSYEQYF. The CDR3, as DNA: TGTGCCAGCAGCCCCCCCCGCTCCTACGAGCAGTACTTC. The full variable domain, in which reference TRBV7-9 and TRBJ2-7 provide the parts outside the CDR3, is DTGVSQNPRHKITKRGQNVTFRCDPISEHNRLYWYRQTLGQGPEFLTYFQNEAQLEKSRLLSDRFSAERPKGSFSTLEIQRTEQGDSAMYLCASSPPRSYEQYFGPGTRLTVT.

The chain links TRBV6-1 to TRBJ2-5; 7 bases agree with TRBD2. This CDR3 comprises 17 residues. Losses at the gene ends were 2 bases for V and 1 base for J; bases not matched to a gene: 10. CDR1 and CDR2 (germline): MNHNS, SASEGT. The CDR3 DNA reads TGTGCCAGCAGTGAAAAGGGAGGGTATTGGGCCCAAGAGACCCAGTACTTC. Encoded protein: CASSEKGGYWAQETQYF.

The rearrangement uses TRBV5-6 and TRBJ1-2; 9 bases are a match to TRBD1. Germline CDR1 SGHDT, CDR2 YYEEEE. The CDR3 has 14 amino acids. V gave up 4 bases and J gave up 6 bases; unmatched junction bases: 7. The DNA for the CDR3 is TGTGCCAGCAGCACGTACCGGGACAGGGATGGCTACACCTTC. Its translation: CASSTYRDRDGYTF.

The J gene is TRBJ2-7, the V gene TRBV29-1; 7 bases map to TRBD1. CDR1 and CDR2 (germline): SQVTM, ANQGSEA. J gave up 3 bases and V 6 bases, and 2 bases lay outside the gene matches. The CDR3 contains 11 residues. For the CDR3, the DNA is TGCAGCGTCGGGACAGACTACGAGCAGTACTTC. It codes for CSVGTDYEQYF.

The chain combines TRBV9 with TRBJ2-5, with TRBD2 identical over 9 bases. From germline, CDR1 is SGDLS and CDR2 YYNGEE. Losses at the gene ends were 1 base for V and 5 bases for J; bases not matched to a gene: 9. CDR3 length equals 16 residues. CDR3 protein: CASSVLAGRLGETQYF. The CDR3 DNA follows: TGTGCCAGCAGCGTACTAGCGGGGAGGTTGGGGGAGACCCAGTACTTC.

J is TRBJ1-3 and V is TRBV30; perhaps TRBD1 as D (6 bases). From germline, CDR1 is GTSNPN and CDR2 SVGIG (reference sequence). This CDR3 has 12 residues. V lost 2 bases and J 8 bases, leaving 10 bases between the germline ends. This CDR3 is CAWSPQGDTIYF. The DNA for the CDR3 is TGTGCCTGGAGTCCACAGGGAGACACCATATATTTT.